A single sample gave rise to the 14 T cell receptor beta chains below, sequenced in a study of OX40 agonist ivuxolimab in advanced cancers. The method was immunoSEQ multiplex PCR; TCRdb's version includes in-frame clones alone and lacks a portion of them. The sample has tens of thousands of clones; 81% are singletons. The starting material was CD4+ or CD8+ T cells sorted from blood, obtained in a trial of the OX40 agonist ivuxolimab. These receptor sequences come from an adult with an advanced solid tumor such as melanoma, head and neck, liver or kidney cancer.

V gene TRBV18 combines with J gene TRBJ2-4; D tentatively fits TRBD1 or TRBD2 (5 bases each). The V gene lost 0 bases and the J gene lost 1 base, with 13 bases spanning the gap. The CDR3 extends over 17 amino acids. Germline V lookup: CDR1 KGHSH, CDR2 LQKENI. The CDR3 DNA reads TGTGCCAGCTCACCACCAATTTTCAGGGACGCCAAAAACATTCAGTACTTC. The encoded protein is CASSPPIFRDAKNIQYF. The full variable domain, with the rest looked up from reference TRBV18 and TRBJ2-4, is NAGVMQNPRHLVRRRGQEARLRCSPMKGHSHVYWYRQLPEEGLKFMVYLQKENIIDESGMPKERFSAEFPKEGPSILRIQQVVRGDSAAYFCASSPPIFRDAKNIQYFGAGTRLSVL.

Only a few counts were recorded for this clone. For the CDR3, the DNA is TGTGCCAGCAGCGCGGGACTAGCGGGACACGACATTCAGTACTTC. This sequence encodes CASSAGLAGHDIQYF. The rearrangement uses TRBV11-2 and TRBJ2-4; 13 bases are shared with TRBD2. Germline V gives CDR1 SGHAT, CDR2 FQNNGV. The CDR3 runs to 15 residues. The J segment lost 8 bases and the V segment lost 5 bases, leaving 6 bases of the junction unmatched. The full variable domain, completed using reference TRBV11-2 and TRBJ2-4, is EAGVAQSPRYKIIEKRQSVAFWCNPISGHATLYWYQQILGQGPKLLIQFQNNGVVDDSQLPKDRFSAERLKGVDSTLKIQPAKLEDSAVYLCASSAGLAGHDIQYFGAGTRLSVL.

In this sample, this clone turned up a few times. The genes are TRBV28 and TRBJ1-6; D not certain. Trimming removed 9 bases at V and 7 bases at J, with 16 bases between. The V gene's germline CDR1 is MDHEN and CDR2 SYDVKM. This CDR3 spans 14 amino acids. CDR3 nucleotides: TGTGCCAGTCTTGGGGATATCCCCAATTCACCCCTCCACTTT. This encodes CASLGDIPNSPLHF.

The rearrangement joins TRBV18 to TRBJ1-3; 12 positions match TRBD1. Germline V gives CDR1 KGHSH, CDR2 LQKENI. Losses at the gene ends were 6 bases for V and 4 bases for J; bases not matched to a gene: 10. This CDR3 is built from 17 residues. The CDR3 sequence: CASSRDRGRSSGNTIYF. In DNA form, the CDR3 reads TGTGCCAGCTCCCGGGACAGGGGGCGATCTTCCGGAAACACCATATATTTT.

The rearrangement links TRBV10-3 to TRBJ1-1; TRBD1 agrees at 8 bases. J gave up 5 bases and V 2 bases, and 7 bases lay outside the gene matches. CDR1 ENHRY and CDR2 SYGVKD come from the germline V gene. The CDR3 covers 15 residues. The CDR3 region is CAISEPQQGVTEAFF. CDR3 DNA sequence: TGTGCCATCAGTGAGCCCCAACAGGGGGTAACTGAAGCTTTCTTT.

The V call is TRBV6-1, the J call TRBJ1-2; D is unclear. V gave up 9 bases and J gave up 4 bases, with 15 bases separating them. Germline V gene sequence: CDR1 MNHNS, CDR2 SASEGT. The CDR3 spans 13 residues. The CDR3 reads CASTPDRLYGYTF. CDR3 DNA: TGTGCCAGTACACCCGACCGCCTCTATGGCTACACCTTC.

V usage is TRBV7-9 and J usage is TRBJ2-1; D ambiguous. CDR3 size: 13 residues. Germline CDR1 SEHNR, CDR2 FQNEAQ (reference sequence). V shed 1 base and J shed 13 bases, with 14 bases lying between them. CDR3: CASSLGSRHEQFF. CDR3 DNA: TGTGCCAGCAGCTTAGGGTCAAGGCACGAACAGTTCTTC.

The chain links TRBV5-4 to TRBJ2-7, with 9 bases that match TRBD2. V lost 0 bases, J lost 4 bases, and 5 bases stayed unmatched. CDR3 length: 15 residues. Germline CDR1 reads SGHNT; CDR2 reads YYREEE (reference sequence). The CDR3 sequence: CASSLGVAGVYEQYF. DNA of the CDR3: TGTGCCAGCAGCTTGGGTGTAGCGGGGGTTTACGAGCAGTACTTC.

This chain links TRBV6-1 with TRBJ2-7, with TRBD1 matching 9 bases. V shed 7 bases, J shed 2 bases, and the junction held 3 bases outside the gene matches. The CDR3 runs to 13 residues. In germline, CDR1 is MNHNS, CDR2 SASEGT. Here the CDR3 reads CASTGTGPYEQYF. CDR3 DNA: TGTGCCAGCACCGGGACAGGGCCCTACGAGCAGTACTTC.

This clone was picked up a small number of times. The chain recombines TRBV2 with TRBJ2-3; maybe TRBD1 (7 bases). Per germline, CDR1 SNHLY and CDR2 FYNNEI. This CDR3 has 15 residues. Deletions cut 7 bases from V and 4 bases from J, with 18 bases between. CDR3 protein: CASTKEGQGADTQYF. CDR3 nucleotides: TGTGCCAGCACTAAGGAGGGGCAGGGGGCAGATACGCAGTATTTT. The full variable domain, with the rest looked up from reference TRBV2 and TRBJ2-3, is EPEVTQTPSHQVTQMGQEVILRCVPISNHLYFYWYRQILGQKVEFLVSFYNNEISEKSEIFDDQFSVERPDGSNFTLKIRSTKLEDSAMYFCASTKEGQGADTQYFGPGTRLTVL.

The chain joins TRBV7-6 to TRBJ1-3; 7 bases are a match to TRBD1. V shed 3 bases and J 0 bases; nucleotides not matched to a gene: 8. The CDR3 loop spans 17 amino acids. Germline V gene sequence: CDR1 SGHVS, CDR2 FNYEAQ. The CDR3 bases are TGTGCCAGCAGCTTCGCCGGGACAGCGAGCTCTGGAAACACCATATATTTT. Residues: CASSFAGTASSGNTIYF.

The genes are TRBV18 and TRBJ2-2; D not resolved. Germline CDR1 and CDR2: KGHSH and LQKENI. V shed 2 bases and J shed 1 base, with 5 bases lying between them. The CDR3 is 14 amino acids. This CDR3 reads CASSPGVNTGELFF. DNA for the CDR3: TGTGCCAGCTCACCAGGAGTGAACACCGGGGAGCTGTTTTTT.

The count of this clone is one. The J gene is TRBJ2-5, the V gene TRBV5-4; D is ambiguous. V lost 0 bases and J 2 bases, leaving 5 bases between the germline ends. This CDR3 comprises 13 residues. Per the germline V gene, CDR1 is SGHNT and CDR2 is YYREEE (reference sequence). The CDR3 DNA reads as TGTGCCAGCAGCTTGGGGCCTCAAGAGACCCAGTACTTC. Translating gives CASSLGPQETQYF.

The rearrangement links TRBV2 to TRBJ2-5; the D gene is possibly TRBD1 (6 bases). The V gene lost 8 bases and the J gene lost 1 base, with 11 bases spanning the gap. CDR1 and CDR2 from the germline V gene are SNHLY and FYNNEI. This CDR3 has 13 residues. The CDR3 bases are TGTGCCAGCTCAGGGGCGGGCCAAGAGACCCAGTACTTC. It translates to CASSGAGQETQYF. Drawing the rest from reference TRBV2 and TRBJ2-5, the complete variable domain is EPEVTQTPSHQVTQMGQEVILRCVPISNHLYFYWYRQILGQKVEFLVSFYNNEISEKSEIFDDQFSVERPDGSNFTLKIRSTKLEDSAMYFCASSGAGQETQYFGPGTRLLVL.